This T cell receptor (beta chain) was recovered during a study of blood T cell repertoires in COVID-19. Study context: Donors in the United States, Italy and Spain gave samples during acute or convalescent COVID-19. Sources were T cells, B-cell-depleted T cells, or PBMCs; the material itself was cDNA or gDNA.

How the authors handled the data: By means of reference gene primer amplification, nucleated cell counts were estimated. Data came from immunoSEQ multiplex PCR; TCRdb stores just in-frame clones and leaves some out. V and J calls plus clone size are reproduced from that table; the DNA served to infer D and trimming. The profile covers 150,000 to 200,000 clones, with roughly four fifths appearing a single time and 6% to 8% taken by the ten largest. The CDR3 sequence is 16 residues long. V gave up 5 bases and J gave up 3 bases; unmatched junction bases: 13. Germline V gives CDR1 SGHAT, CDR2 FQNNGV. Seattle's enrolled individuals joined amid active infection and were then monitored longitudinally.

The specimen was peripheral blood. The gene calls are TRBV11-2 and TRBJ2-7, with TRBD2 identical over 7 bases. This clonotype was sampled from a woman in her 70s with COVID-19, enrolled during active disease. The CDR3 loop is CASSLWTRWVDYEQYF. CDR3 sequence (DNA): TGTGCCAGCAGCCTCTGGACTAGGTGGGTGGACTACGAGCAGTACTTC.